This T cell receptor beta chain derives from a study of regulatory T cells in long-lasting Graves disease. Ten or more counts support this clonotype. Time point defined: newly diagnosed GD, antithyroid drugs for less than 3 months. PBMC-extracted RNA yielded the TCR library. Investigators prepared the TCR beta libraries by applying iRepertoire HTBI primers and Arm-PCR of CDR3 regions. TCRdb passed the multiplex PCR reads through MiXCR, listing each CDR3 protein once. This table has some 240,000 distinct CDR3 sequences, roughly 19% appearing once. In germline, CDR1 is ENHRY, CDR2 SYGVKD. This CDR3 comprises 15 residues. V lost 5 bases to trimming and J lost 6 bases; unmatched junction nucleotides: 6. Separately, the same data were catalogued under a study of T cells in Graves' hyperthyroidism and ophthalmopathy.

The V and J genes are TRBV10-3 and TRBJ1-6; 8 positions match TRBD1. The receptor was derived from a woman in her twenties or thirties with Graves disease. Here the sequenced sample was peripheral blood mononuclear cells (PBMCs), taken at new diagnosis, from a patient treated with antithyroid drugs. In nucleotides, the CDR3 is TGTGCCATCAGTCCCGGGACAGGCCCTAATTCACCCCTCCACTTT. Protein product: CAISPGTGPNSPLHF.